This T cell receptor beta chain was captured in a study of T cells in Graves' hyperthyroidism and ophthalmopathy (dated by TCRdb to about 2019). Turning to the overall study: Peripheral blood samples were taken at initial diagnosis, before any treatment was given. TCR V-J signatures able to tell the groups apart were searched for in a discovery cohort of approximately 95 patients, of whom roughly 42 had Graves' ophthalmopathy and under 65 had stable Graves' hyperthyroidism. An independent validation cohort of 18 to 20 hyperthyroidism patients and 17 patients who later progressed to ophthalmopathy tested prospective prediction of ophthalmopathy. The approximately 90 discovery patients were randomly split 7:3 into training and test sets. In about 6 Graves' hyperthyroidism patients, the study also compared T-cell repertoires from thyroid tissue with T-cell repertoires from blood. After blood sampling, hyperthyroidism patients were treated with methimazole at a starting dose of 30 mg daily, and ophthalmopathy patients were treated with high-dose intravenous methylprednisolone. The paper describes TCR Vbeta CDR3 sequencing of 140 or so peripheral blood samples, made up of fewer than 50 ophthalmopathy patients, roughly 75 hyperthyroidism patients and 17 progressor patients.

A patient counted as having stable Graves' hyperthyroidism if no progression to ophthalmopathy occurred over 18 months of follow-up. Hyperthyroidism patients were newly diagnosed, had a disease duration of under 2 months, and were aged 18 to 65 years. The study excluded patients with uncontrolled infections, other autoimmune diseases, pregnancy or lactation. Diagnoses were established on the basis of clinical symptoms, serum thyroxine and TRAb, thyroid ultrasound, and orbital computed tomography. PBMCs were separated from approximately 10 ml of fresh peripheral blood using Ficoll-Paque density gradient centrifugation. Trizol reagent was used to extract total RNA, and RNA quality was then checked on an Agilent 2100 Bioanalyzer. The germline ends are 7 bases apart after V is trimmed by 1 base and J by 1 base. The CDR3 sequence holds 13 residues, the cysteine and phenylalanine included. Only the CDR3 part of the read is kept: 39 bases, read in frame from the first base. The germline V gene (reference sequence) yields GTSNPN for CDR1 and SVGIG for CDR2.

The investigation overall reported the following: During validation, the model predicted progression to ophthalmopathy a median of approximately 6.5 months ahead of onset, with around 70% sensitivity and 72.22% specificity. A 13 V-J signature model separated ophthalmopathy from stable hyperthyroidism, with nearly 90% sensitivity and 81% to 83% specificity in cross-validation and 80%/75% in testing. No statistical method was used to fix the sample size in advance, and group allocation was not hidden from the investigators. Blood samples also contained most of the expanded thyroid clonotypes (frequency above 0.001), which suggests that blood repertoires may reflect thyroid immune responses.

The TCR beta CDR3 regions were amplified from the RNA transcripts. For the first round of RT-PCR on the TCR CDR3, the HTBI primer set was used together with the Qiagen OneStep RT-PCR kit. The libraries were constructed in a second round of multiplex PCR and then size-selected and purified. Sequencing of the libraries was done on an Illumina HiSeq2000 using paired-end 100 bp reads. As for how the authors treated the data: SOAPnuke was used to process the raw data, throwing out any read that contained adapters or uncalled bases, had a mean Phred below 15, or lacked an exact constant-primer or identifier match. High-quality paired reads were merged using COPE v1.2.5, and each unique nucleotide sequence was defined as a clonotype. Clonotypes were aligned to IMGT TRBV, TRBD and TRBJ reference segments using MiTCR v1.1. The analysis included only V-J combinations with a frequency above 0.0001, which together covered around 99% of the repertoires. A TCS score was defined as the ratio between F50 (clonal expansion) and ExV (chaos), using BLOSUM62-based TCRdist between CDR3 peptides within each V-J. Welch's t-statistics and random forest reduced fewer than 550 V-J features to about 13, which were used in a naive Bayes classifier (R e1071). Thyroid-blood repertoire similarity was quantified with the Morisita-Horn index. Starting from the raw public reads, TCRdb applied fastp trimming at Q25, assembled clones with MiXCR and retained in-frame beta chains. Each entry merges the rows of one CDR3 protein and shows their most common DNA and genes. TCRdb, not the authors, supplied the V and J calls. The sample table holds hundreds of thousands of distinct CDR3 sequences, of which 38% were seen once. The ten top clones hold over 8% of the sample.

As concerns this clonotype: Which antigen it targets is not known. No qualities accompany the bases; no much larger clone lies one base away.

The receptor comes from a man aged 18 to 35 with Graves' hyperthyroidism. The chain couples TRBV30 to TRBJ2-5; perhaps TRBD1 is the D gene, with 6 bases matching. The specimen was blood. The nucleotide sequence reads TGTGCCTGGAGTGAGGACAGCCAAGAGACCCAGTACTTC. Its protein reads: CAWSEDSQETQYF.